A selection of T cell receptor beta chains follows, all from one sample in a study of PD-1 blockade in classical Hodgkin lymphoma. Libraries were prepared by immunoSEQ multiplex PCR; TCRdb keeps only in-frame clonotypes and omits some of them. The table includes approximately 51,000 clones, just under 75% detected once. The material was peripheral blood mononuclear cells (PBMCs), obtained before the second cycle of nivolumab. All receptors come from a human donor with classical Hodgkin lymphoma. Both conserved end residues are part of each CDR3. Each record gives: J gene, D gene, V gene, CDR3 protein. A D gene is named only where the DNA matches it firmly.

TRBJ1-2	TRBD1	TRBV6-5	CASTLEQGGYTF
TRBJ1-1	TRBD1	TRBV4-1	CASSPTWTGMVEAFF
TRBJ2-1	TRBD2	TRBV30	CAWSVGLAANNEQFF
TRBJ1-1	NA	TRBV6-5	CASSYGQATEAFF
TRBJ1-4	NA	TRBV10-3	CAISESVGERGKLFF
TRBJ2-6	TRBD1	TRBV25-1	CASSVGTGGSGANVLTF
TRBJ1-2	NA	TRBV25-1	CASSSMTYGYTF
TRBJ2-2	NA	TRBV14	CASSQYGGWNTGELFF
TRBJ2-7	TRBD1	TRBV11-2	CASSPKGQGAYEQYF
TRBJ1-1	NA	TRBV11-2	CASSLVGELNTEAFF
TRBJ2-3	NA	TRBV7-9	CASSLLSTDTQYF
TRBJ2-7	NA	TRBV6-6	CASSYSIGEEQYF
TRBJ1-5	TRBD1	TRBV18	CASSPREDRRNQPQHF
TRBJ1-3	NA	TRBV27	CASSRSWLSGNTIYF
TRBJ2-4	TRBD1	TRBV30	CAWSVDRVGKNIQYF
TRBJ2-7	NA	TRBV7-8	CASSLGPHYEQYF
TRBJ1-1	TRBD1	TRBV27	CASSLRPRGNTEAFF
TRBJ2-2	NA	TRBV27	CATTGQNTGELFF
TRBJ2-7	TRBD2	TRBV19	CASSPVAGDPTYEQYF
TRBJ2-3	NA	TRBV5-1	CASSGGDRGRPQQYF
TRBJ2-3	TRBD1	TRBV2	CASSGQGYIDTQYF
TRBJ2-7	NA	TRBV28	CASSLGFYEQYF
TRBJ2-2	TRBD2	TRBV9	CASKTSGTGELFF
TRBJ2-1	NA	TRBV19	CASRPQQGFQFF
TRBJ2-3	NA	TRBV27	CASSLRPGFTDTQYF
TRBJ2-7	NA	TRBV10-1	CASSESRDSYEQYF
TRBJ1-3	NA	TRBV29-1	CSVGYSNGDTIYF
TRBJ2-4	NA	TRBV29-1	CSVEGPRAKNIQYF
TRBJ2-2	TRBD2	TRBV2	CASSATSGDTGELFF
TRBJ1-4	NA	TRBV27	CASSLGEKLFF
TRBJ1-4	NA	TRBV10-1	CASSEGLDEKLFF